This entry lists 17 T cell receptor beta chains sequenced from one sample in a study of T cell responses to AZD1222 COVID-19 vaccine. The data were produced by immunoSEQ multiplex PCR, yet TCRdb's version contains in-frame clones alone and is incomplete. The sample includes approximately 120,000 clones, around 90% seen only once; the top ten take around 5.6%. The sample here was peripheral blood, taken on day 0 of AZD1222 vaccination. These receptors all come from an adult in good health.

The chain joins TRBV6-5 to TRBJ1-1; D call uncertain. V was cut by 2 bases and J by 5 bases, with 9 bases left in between. The germline CDR1 and CDR2 sequences are MNHEY and SVGAGI. The CDR3 consists of 13 residues. For the CDR3, the DNA is TGTGCCAGCAGTTACGGTGAAAGGACTGAAGCTTTCTTT. Translated, it gives CASSYGERTEAFF.

The chain is built from TRBV18 and TRBJ2-3, with 7 bases fitting TRBD1. Germline lookup yields CDR1 KGHSH and CDR2 LQKENI. V was clipped by 5 bases and J by 3 bases; unmatched bases: 8. This CDR3 has 15 amino acids. The CDR3 protein is CASSSYGTATDTQYF. The CDR3 DNA follows: TGTGCCAGCTCATCGTATGGGACAGCTACAGATACGCAGTATTTT.

The V gene is TRBV20-1, the J gene TRBJ2-3; D might be TRBD2 (5 bases). Deletions cut 3 bases from V and 2 bases from J, with 12 bases between. Germline loops: CDR1 DFQATT, CDR2 SNEGSKA (reference sequence). The CDR3 is made up of 14 amino acids. DNA of the CDR3: TGCAGTGCTAGTGTGGGAGCGCACACAGATACGCAGTATTTT. Its translation is CSASVGAHTDTQYF.

J is TRBJ1-2 and V is TRBV4-3; D ambiguous. The V and J ends lost 0 bases and 4 bases respectively, with 12 bases between them. This CDR3 is built from 15 residues. The V gene's germline CDR1 is LGHNA and CDR2 YSLEER. This CDR3 reads CASSQEWRPLYGYTF. DNA for the CDR3: TGCGCCAGCAGCCAAGAGTGGCGTCCTCTCTATGGCTACACCTTC.

V and J are TRBV29-1 and TRBJ1-1; TRBD1 might be the D (5 bases). Germline-derived CDR1 and CDR2 are SQVTM and ANQGSEA. Trimming pared 6 bases from V and 0 bases from J, leaving 11 bases between. The CDR3 consists of 13 residues. The CDR3 bases are TGCAGCGTCTCGACAGCCCTGAACACTGAAGCTTTCTTT. As protein: CSVSTALNTEAFF.

The sample holds one count of this clone. The J gene is TRBJ2-1, the V gene TRBV3-1 (or the pseudogene TRBV3-2), with 10 positions matching TRBD2. Germline CDR1 is LGHDT and CDR2 is YNNKEL (reference sequence). V was clipped by 1 base and J by 10 bases; unmatched bases: 10. The CDR3 covers 16 residues. The DNA of the CDR3 is TGTGCCAGCAGCCAAGGGGCTAGCGGGAGTAGAGGGGAGCAGTTCTTC. Amino acids: CASSQGASGSRGEQFF.

This chain uses TRBV2 with TRBJ1-6; D gene unclear. This CDR3 is built from 13 residues. V gave up 1 base and J gave up 7 bases, with 5 bases separating them. Germline V gene data show CDR1 as SNHLY and CDR2 as FYNNEI. The CDR3 region is CASSEEGNSPLHF. CDR3 bases: TGTGCCAGCAGTGAAGAAGGGAATTCACCCCTCCACTTT.

The rearrangement links TRBV10-1 to TRBJ2-5; D possibly corresponds to TRBD1 (6 bases). Trimming removed 4 bases at V and 5 bases at J, with 8 bases between. The CDR3 totals 12 residues. Germline CDR1 WNHNN, CDR2 SYGVQD (reference sequence). CDR3 amino acids: CASSGTEETQYF. CDR3 sequence (DNA): TGCGCCAGCAGTGGGACAGAGGAGACCCAGTACTTC.

Turning to this clone: The junction and the germline gene differ at one end; a read error may be behind it. The chain carries TRBV3-1 (or the pseudogene TRBV3-2) and TRBJ2-3, with D perhaps being TRBD1 or TRBD2 (6 bases each). There are 15 residues in the CDR3. The germline CDR1 and CDR2 sequences are LGHDT and YNNKEL (reference sequence). The CDR3 spells CASSQDRGGTYTQYF. The CDR3 DNA reads as TGTGCCAGCAGCCAAGACAGGGGAGGCACATATACGCAGTATTTT.

V is TRBV14 and J is TRBJ2-1; a possible D gene is TRBD2 (5 bases). The CDR3 length is 16 residues. V was shortened by 4 bases and J by 3 bases, with 16 bases between the two germline ends. CDR1 and CDR2 from the germline V gene are SGHDN and FVKESK. CDR3 coding DNA: TGTGCCAGCAGCCCCTTGGAGGCGTCCCTCTACAATGAGCAGTTCTTC. It translates to CASSPLEASLYNEQFF. Looking up the rest from reference TRBV14 and TRBJ2-1 gives the full variable domain: EAGVTQFPSHSVIEKGQTVTLRCDPISGHDNLYWYRRVMGKEIKFLLHFVKESKQDESGMPNNRFLAERTGGTYSTLKVQPAELEDSGVYFCASSPLEASLYNEQFFGPGTRLTVL.

V is TRBV4-3 and J is TRBJ1-3; 7 bases line up with TRBD1. The germline V gene has CDR1 LGHNA and CDR2 YSLEER. This CDR3 spans 15 amino acids. Germline trimming cut 0 bases from V and 2 bases from J; bases unmatched to any gene: 1. CDR3 sequence (DNA): TGCGCCAGCAGCCAAGAGACAGGGACTGGAAACACCATATATTTT. Translated, it gives CASSQETGTGNTIYF.

This chain joins TRBV7-3 and TRBJ2-1; D is possibly TRBD1 or TRBD2 (6 bases each). Germline V gene data show CDR1 as SGHTA and CDR2 as FQGTGA. V was cut by 2 bases and J by 2 bases, with 10 bases left in between. The CDR3 consists of 15 residues. The CDR3, as DNA: TGTGCCAGCAGCTTAGTGGGGGGCGCCTACAATGAGCAGTTCTTC. It yields the protein CASSLVGGAYNEQFF.

This clone was observed a few times. The chain links TRBV30 to TRBJ2-1, with a weak D call TRBD1 (6 bases). The CDR3 runs to 15 residues. V gave up 3 bases and J gave up 14 bases, with 26 bases separating them. Per the germline V gene, CDR1 is GTSNPN and CDR2 is SVGIG (reference sequence). Here the CDR3 reads CAWSSLGAAKASEFF. CDR3 in DNA: TGTGCCTGGAGCTCCTTGGGGGCGGCAAAAGCTTCAGAGTTCTTC.

The table lists this clone with a count of one. This chain joins TRBV6-5 and TRBJ1-2; tentatively, D is TRBD1 (5 bases). The CDR3 length is 14 residues. Germline V gives CDR1 MNHEY, CDR2 SVGAGI. Trimming shortened V by 6 bases and J by 3 bases, and 14 bases separated the two germline ends. In nucleotides, the CDR3 is TGTGCCAGCAGAATAGGGGAAGAGTACTATGGCTACACCTTC. Its translation: CASRIGEEYYGYTF.

This clone was recorded only once. The chain links TRBV6-5 to TRBJ1-5; D possibly corresponds to TRBD1 (5 bases). Deletions cut 9 bases from V and 4 bases from J, with 10 bases between. The CDR3 covers 12 residues. CDR1 and CDR2 from the germline V gene are MNHEY and SVGAGI. Written as DNA, the CDR3 is TGTGCCAGTAAACAGGTAAATCAGCCCCAGCATTTT. Protein sequence: CASKQVNQPQHF.

This rearrangement joins TRBV18 to TRBJ1-1; D is ambiguous. Germline values: CDR1 KGHSH, CDR2 LQKENI. The length of the CDR3 is 13 residues. The V end was cut by 0 bases, the J end by 11 bases, with 13 bases between. The CDR3 DNA follows: TGTGCCAGCTCACCACCCTTCGAAGGGTACGCTTTCTTT. Translation: CASSPPFEGYAFF.

This clone was seen just once. The chain's CDR3 is CASSIQGGVQFF. CDR3 DNA: TGTGCCAGCAGCATACAGGGTGGGGTGCAGTTCTTC. The V call is TRBV13, the J call TRBJ2-1; TRBD1 might be the D (6 bases). The CDR3 has 12 residues. Germline V lookup: CDR1 PRHDT, CDR2 FYEKMQ (reference sequence). V lost 5 bases and J 12 bases, leaving 14 bases between the germline ends.